One and the same sample provided the 32 T cell receptor beta chains below, sequenced in a study of control samples from healthy donors and cancer patients. Some clones are missing from TCRdb's copy, which holds only in-frame ones; the method was immunoSEQ multiplex PCR. The table records under 55,000 clones, over 70% of them present only once. Sequencing was carried out using blood. Every receptor here comes from a man between 65 and 79 years old in good health.

This chain joins TRBV29-1 and TRBJ2-1; TRBD2 aligns across 10 bases. Germline V gene data show CDR1 as SQVTM and CDR2 as ANQGSEA. The V segment lost 4 bases and the J segment 4 bases; nucleotides outside the gene matches: 7. The CDR3 contains 15 residues. The CDR3 spells CSVGGLAGVYNEQFF. CDR3 DNA: TGCAGCGTTGGCGGTCTAGCGGGGGTTTACAATGAGCAGTTCTTC.

This clone was seen only once. The CDR3 here is CASSIEGQLDQPQHF. The CDR3 DNA follows: TGTGCCAGTAGTATAGAGGGACAGTTAGATCAGCCCCAGCATTTT. This chain links TRBV19 with TRBJ1-5, with 7 bases lining up with TRBD1. The V segment lost 0 bases and the J segment 5 bases; nucleotides outside the gene matches: 4. Germline V gene data show CDR1 as LNHDA and CDR2 as SQIVND (reference sequence). The CDR3 is made up of 15 amino acids.

This clone was seen only a few times. CDR3 loop: CATTPDRGRETQYF. The CDR3 DNA is TGTGCCACAACTCCCGACAGGGGAAGAGAGACCCAGTACTTC. V gene TRBV15 combines with J gene TRBJ2-5; 8 bases fit TRBD1. Germline V gives CDR1 LNHNV, CDR2 YYDKDF (reference sequence). V lost 9 bases and J lost 4; bases outside the gene matches: 10. This CDR3 spans 14 amino acids. Variable domain in full (rest from reference TRBV15 and TRBJ2-5): DAMVIQNPRYQVTQFGKPVTLSCSQTLNHNVMYWYQQKSSQAPKLLFHYYDKDFNNEADTPDNFQSRRPNTSFCFLDIRSPGLGDTAMYLCATTPDRGRETQYFGPGTRLLVL.

The gene calls are TRBV6-5 and TRBJ1-2, with D tentatively TRBD1 (5 bases). Trimming cost V 6 bases and J 3 bases, with 11 bases left between them. In germline, CDR1 is MNHEY, CDR2 SVGAGI. This CDR3 region has 13 residues. This CDR3 is CASRLTEDYGYTF. In DNA form, the CDR3 reads TGTGCCAGCAGACTGACAGAAGACTATGGCTACACCTTC.

The chain couples TRBV11-3 to TRBJ1-5; D unresolved. Looked up from germline, CDR1 is SGHNT and CDR2 is YENEEA. V was clipped by 4 bases and J by 7 bases, with 23 bases between them. The length of the CDR3 is 17 residues. CDR3 in DNA: TGTGCCAGCAGCTCTCGGGTTTCGTGTTTAGAGGGCCAGCCCCAGCATTTT. Translated: CASSSRVSCLEGQPQHF. Complete variable domain (other parts from reference TRBV11-3 and TRBJ1-5): EAGVVQSPRYKIIEKKQPVAFWCNPISGHNTLYWYLQNLGQGPELLIRYENEEAVDDSQLPKDRFSAERLKGVDSTLKIQPAELGDSAVYLCASSSRVSCLEGQPQHFGDGTRLSIL.

The chain carries TRBV12-5 and TRBJ2-7, with 12 positions matching TRBD2. The V segment lost 0 bases and the J segment 0 bases; nucleotides outside the gene matches: 15. The CDR3 is 21 amino acids. Germline V gene lookup returns CDR1 LGHNT and CDR2 FRNRAP. The DNA of the CDR3 is TGTGCTAGTGGTTTGGTACCCCTGAGTGGACTAGCGGGAACCTACTCCTACGAGCAGTACTTC. Residues: CASGLVPLSGLAGTYSYEQYF.

As to this clone: At one of its ends the junction is not consistent with the germline gene, which may arise from a read error. The rearrangement uses TRBV5-1 and TRBJ2-5, with 8 bases that match TRBD2. CDR3 length equals 16 residues. Germline V gives CDR1 SGHRS, CDR2 YFSETQ. The CDR3 DNA is TGCGCCCGCAGCTTGCCGGGGGCGGGGGGCCAAGAGACCCAGTACTTC. This encodes CARSLPGAGGQETQYF.

V is TRBV7-8 and J is TRBJ2-2; D gene ambiguous. V gave up 4 bases and J gave up 3 bases, with 15 bases separating them. This CDR3 comprises 16 residues. The germline V gene encodes CDR1 SGHVS and CDR2 FQNEAQ. CDR3 sequence: CASSSRSGGDTGELFF. CDR3 sequence (DNA): TGTGCCAGCAGCTCCCGTTCAGGTGGGGACACCGGGGAGCTGTTTTTT.

The chain joins TRBV10-3 to TRBJ1-2; D gene ambiguous. CDR1 and CDR2 from the germline V gene are ENHRY and SYGVKD. CDR3 length: 13 residues. V was trimmed by 7 bases and J by 4 bases, leaving 13 bases between them. CDR3 amino acids: CAITSDGIYGYTF. CDR3 nucleotides: TGTGCCATCACCTCGGACGGGATCTATGGCTACACCTTC.

The chain couples TRBV18 to TRBJ1-1, with D tentatively TRBD1 (6 bases). CDR3 length equals 17 residues. The V gene's germline CDR1 is KGHSH and CDR2 LQKENI. The ends were cut back, 3 bases at V and 0 bases at J, with 17 bases in the middle. CDR3 loop: CASSPNTGIVLNTEAFF. In DNA, the CDR3 is TGTGCCAGCTCACCCAATACAGGGATAGTATTGAACACTGAAGCTTTCTTT.

CDR3 sequence (DNA): TGTGCCAGTAGTAGGACTCTGGGACAATTCTATGGCTACACCTTC. Amino acids: CASSRTLGQFYGYTF. The chain recombines TRBV19 with TRBJ1-2; weak D call: TRBD1 (6 bases). V shed 4 bases and J shed 4 bases, with 16 bases lying between them. The CDR3 consists of 15 residues. CDR1 LNHDA and CDR2 SQIVND come from the germline V gene (reference sequence).

The gene calls are TRBV6-6 and TRBJ1-1; D is uncertain. Germline CDR1 reads MNHNY; CDR2 reads SVGAGI (reference sequence). The CDR3 is 13 residues long. V lost 0 bases and J 8 bases, leaving 10 bases between the germline ends. CDR3: CASSYSIDIEAFF. The CDR3 DNA follows: TGTGCCAGCAGTTACTCGATCGACATCGAAGCTTTCTTT.

This sequence joins TRBV9 and TRBJ1-1; TRBD1 might be the D (5 bases). V lost 4 bases to trimming and J lost 5 bases, with 18 bases between them. The CDR3 extends over 15 amino acids. Germline V gene sequence: CDR1 SGDLS, CDR2 YYNGEE. In DNA form, the CDR3 reads TGTGCCAGCAGCTTCCTCGCGGGGGATCGGACTGAAGCTTTCTTT. Protein: CASSFLAGDRTEAFF.

The CDR3 DNA follows: TGTGCCAGCAGCCCTAAAGAGGGCGGGGTAGACACCGGGGAGCTGTTTTTT. Protein sequence: CASSPKEGGVDTGELFF. The chain has TRBV7-9 and TRBJ2-2; maybe TRBD2 (6 bases). The ends were cut back, 5 bases at V and 3 bases at J, with 19 bases in the middle. Germline V gives CDR1 SEHNR, CDR2 FQNEAQ (reference sequence). The CDR3 consists of 17 residues.

This clone occurred a few times. V usage is TRBV28 and J usage is TRBJ2-5; no firm D call. The V end was cut by 6 bases, the J end by 6 bases, with 11 bases between. Per the germline V gene, CDR1 is MDHEN and CDR2 is SYDVKM. The CDR3 sequence is 12 residues long. The CDR3 reads CASRRGYKTQYF. The CDR3 nucleotides are TGTGCCAGCAGAAGAGGTTACAAGACCCAGTACTTC.

The rearrangement joins TRBV5-4 to TRBJ2-3, with 9 bases identical to TRBD2. Trimming took 9 bases from V and 5 from J; bases not matched to a gene: 13. CDR1 is SGHNT and CDR2 is YYREEE in the germline V gene (reference sequence). This CDR3 contains 15 residues. CDR3 bases: TGTGCCACCACATCTGCGGGGGGGCCGAAAGATACGCAGTATTTT. Protein: CATTSAGGPKDTQYF.

For this clone: Other nucleotide sequences from this sample produce the same CDR3. The rearrangement links TRBV12-3 or TRBV12-4 to TRBJ2-5; possibly TRBD1 for D (6 bases). V lost 8 bases to trimming and J lost 3 bases, with 13 bases between them. The CDR3 consists of 13 residues. CDR3 sequence: CASGGWGEETQYF. For the CDR3, the DNA is TGTGCCAGCGGGGGCTGGGGCGAAGAGACCCAGTACTTC.

This chain connects TRBV27 to TRBJ2-5; a weak D match, TRBD1 (7 bases). Trimming pared 8 bases from V and 5 bases from J, leaving 18 bases between. The CDR3 has 14 amino acids. Germline CDR1 MNHEY, CDR2 SMNVEV (reference sequence). This CDR3 is CASQGGPLGETQYF. CDR3 coding DNA: TGTGCCAGCCAGGGGGGCCCATTAGGGGAGACCCAGTACTTC.

The DNA of the CDR3 is TGTGCCAGCAGTTACTCGGGGGCTCCCACTGGAAACACCATATATTTT. This codes for CASSYSGAPTGNTIYF. The J gene is TRBJ1-3, the V gene TRBV6-5, with D tentatively TRBD1 (6 bases). Germline loops: CDR1 MNHEY, CDR2 SVGAGI. V was clipped by 0 bases and J by 2 bases, with 11 bases between them. This CDR3 spans 16 amino acids.

The genes are TRBV6-5 and TRBJ2-7, with D uncertain. There are 13 residues in the CDR3. Germline V lookup: CDR1 MNHEY, CDR2 SVGAGI. Trimming left V 2 bases short and J 6 bases short, with 11 bases between. CDR3 protein: CASSYLDGIEQYF. DNA of the CDR3: TGTGCCAGCAGTTACCTGGACGGAATCGAGCAGTACTTC.

The V gene is TRBV28, the J gene TRBJ1-4; no definite D call. CDR1 MDHEN and CDR2 SYDVKM come from the germline V gene. This CDR3 contains 17 residues. Trimming stripped 1 base from V and 0 bases from J, with 12 bases between. The CDR3 loop reads CASSLYPDGTTNEKLFF. The CDR3 DNA reads TGTGCCAGCAGTTTATACCCCGACGGAACAACTAATGAAAAACTGTTTTTT.

This clone was found a few times. For the CDR3, the DNA is TGTGCCTGGAACCGGGACAGGCTTTCCTACGAGCAGTACTTC. This gives the protein CAWNRDRLSYEQYF. J is TRBJ2-7 and V is TRBV30, with 8 bases fitting TRBD1. J was trimmed by 1 base and V by 4 bases; bases with no gene match: 6. The germline CDR1 and CDR2 sequences are GTSNPN and SVGIG (reference sequence). This CDR3 contains 14 residues.

The chain links TRBV5-1 to TRBJ2-2, with 8 bases fitting TRBD1. The CDR3 runs to 14 residues. Germline CDR1 SGHRS, CDR2 YFSETQ. Trimming removed 3 bases from V and 4 bases from J; junction bases left unmatched: 2. The CDR3 protein is CASSSGQVTGELFF. In DNA, the CDR3 is TGCGCCAGCAGCTCGGGACAGGTCACCGGGGAGCTGTTTTTT.

The chain has TRBV12-3 or TRBV12-4 and TRBJ1-5, with D uncertain. The ends were cut back, 5 bases at V and 2 bases at J, with 7 bases in the middle. This CDR3 has 13 amino acids. The CDR3 DNA reads TGTGCCAGCAGTGTCTGGGGCAATCAGCCCCAGCATTTT. This gives the protein CASSVWGNQPQHF.

The V gene is TRBV10-3, the J gene TRBJ1-4; TRBD1 might be the D (5 bases). This CDR3 has 14 amino acids. Trimming took off 2 bases at V and 8 bases at J, with 12 bases between the two ends. The germline V gene has CDR1 ENHRY and CDR2 SYGVKD. Here the CDR3 DNA reads TGTGCCATCAGTGAGGGGGCAGGAAGGGAAAAACTGTTTTTT. This sequence encodes CAISEGAGREKLFF.

The V call is TRBV5-8, the J call TRBJ1-1; no clear D gene. This CDR3 is built from 14 residues. The ends were cut back, 0 bases at V and 1 base at J, with 7 bases in the middle. Germline loops: CDR1 SGHTS, CDR2 YDEGEE. The CDR3 sequence is CASSLGQPNTEAFF. In DNA form, the CDR3 reads TGTGCCAGCAGCTTGGGGCAGCCGAACACTGAAGCTTTCTTT.

This chain connects TRBV6-2 or TRBV6-3 to TRBJ2-7; TRBD1 might be the D (5 bases). V was cut by 5 bases and J by 3 bases, with 17 bases left in between. Germline assignment: CDR1 MNHEY and CDR2 SVGEGT. CDR3 length equals 15 residues. CDR3 region: CASSQRTGALYEQYF. The DNA of the CDR3 is TGTGCCAGCAGTCAAAGAACAGGCGCCCTCTACGAGCAGTACTTC.

In this sample, this clone turned up once. This sequence joins TRBV6-1 and TRBJ1-2; a weak D match, TRBD1 (5 bases). Trimming removed 4 bases from V and 1 base from J, with 16 bases in between. The CDR3 is 16 residues long. Germline V gives CDR1 MNHNS, CDR2 SASEGT. The CDR3 DNA reads as TGTGCCAGCAGTGCCCAAGGGGCGGGCCTTAACTATGGCTACACCTTC. Amino acids: CASSAQGAGLNYGYTF.

V is TRBV4-1 and J is TRBJ1-6, with D possibly matching TRBD1 (5 bases). Germline lookup yields CDR1 MGHRA and CDR2 YSYEKL. V gave up 2 bases and J gave up 6 bases, with 20 bases separating them. The CDR3 runs to 18 residues. This CDR3 reads CASSQTQGGILSNSPLHF. The CDR3 DNA is TGCGCCAGCAGCCAAACCCAGGGAGGGATTTTGTCTAATTCACCCCTCCACTTT.

This clone was seen more than once but under ten times. This rearrangement joins TRBV7-3 to TRBJ2-3; D is undetermined. The CDR3 length is 13 residues. V lost 3 bases and J lost 6, with 10 bases in between. CDR1 is SGHTA and CDR2 is FQGTGA in the germline V gene. CDR3 nucleotides: TGTGCCAGCAGCTTTGGATTGTCTGATACGCAGTATTTT. Its translation is CASSFGLSDTQYF.

V and J are TRBV3-1 (or the pseudogene TRBV3-2) and TRBJ1-2; the D gene is possibly TRBD1 (6 bases). V lost 4 bases and J lost 5, with 17 bases in between. Germline assignment: CDR1 LGHDT and CDR2 YNNKEL (reference sequence). The CDR3 loop spans 15 amino acids. CDR3 in DNA: TGTGCCAGCAGCCCGCGAATAGGGGGTTTATATGGCTACACCTTC. Its protein is CASSPRIGGLYGYTF.

This clone has only one observation. The rearrangement joins TRBV4-1 to TRBJ2-1; no firm D call. CDR3 length equals 11 residues. V lost 3 bases and J 7 bases, leaving 4 bases between the germline ends. Germline V gene data show CDR1 as MGHRA and CDR2 as YSYEKL. The chain's CDR3 is CASSQGNEQFF. CDR3 nucleotide sequence: TGCGCCAGCAGCCAGGGGAATGAGCAGTTCTTC.